A single sample gave rise to the 14 T cell receptor beta chains below, sequenced in a study of blood T cell repertoires in COVID-19. Assay: immunoSEQ multiplex PCR; the TCRdb copy retains only in-frame clones and omits some. This table holds about 72,000 clones, approximately 90% found once. Sequencing was done on a sample of peripheral blood. The receptor source for this set is a young man with acute or convalescent COVID-19.

The chain recombines TRBV27 with TRBJ2-1; 10 bases map to TRBD1. Germline CDR1 is MNHEY and CDR2 is SMNVEV (reference sequence). This CDR3 comprises 15 residues. J lost 3 bases, V lost 4 bases, and 3 bases had no gene match. The CDR3 region is CASSSGQGGYNEQFF. CDR3 nucleotide sequence: TGTGCCAGCAGTTCCGGACAGGGGGGCTACAATGAGCAGTTCTTC.

The chain employs TRBV7-2 and TRBJ2-2; 10 bases agree with TRBD2. Germline V gene data show CDR1 as SGHTA and CDR2 as FQGNSA. The CDR3 totals 15 residues. J lost 6 bases, V lost 3 bases, and 4 bases had no gene match. The CDR3 region is CASSFSAGGSGELFF. The CDR3, as DNA: TGTGCCAGCAGCTTTTCAGCGGGAGGGTCCGGGGAGCTGTTTTTT.

This clone was observed a few times. This chain links TRBV2 with TRBJ1-2, with 7 bases that match TRBD1. Germline CDR1 and CDR2: SNHLY and FYNNEI. The CDR3 loop spans 14 amino acids. V trimming: 4 bases; J trimming: 4 bases; junction bases outside the gene matches: 6. DNA of the CDR3: TGTGCCAGCAGTGCCCGACAGGGCGTCTATGGCTACACCTTC. Amino acid sequence: CASSARQGVYGYTF.

This chain connects TRBV7-8 to TRBJ2-7; possibly TRBD2 for D (5 bases). This CDR3 is built from 15 residues. V lost 5 bases, J lost 1 base, and 15 bases lay in between. Germline V gene sequence: CDR1 SGHVS, CDR2 FQNEAQ. CDR3 sequence: CASSRRRDASYEQYF. CDR3 DNA sequence: TGTGCCAGCAGCCGTAGACGGGATGCTTCCTACGAGCAGTACTTC.

The CDR3 nucleotides are TGCGCCAGCAGCAGAGTCAAGACCGGGGAGCTGTTTTTT. It translates to CASSRVKTGELFF. The gene calls are TRBV4-1 and TRBJ2-2; the D is unclear. V was cut by 5 bases and J by 5 bases, with 9 bases left in between. The germline CDR1 and CDR2 sequences are MGHRA and YSYEKL. This CDR3 spans 13 amino acids.

This chain links TRBV18 with TRBJ2-1, with TRBD1 identical over 10 bases. The length of the CDR3 is 17 residues. The ends lost 1 base at V and 5 bases at J; junction bases unmatched: 8. Germline V gene lookup returns CDR1 KGHSH and CDR2 LQKENI. The CDR3 nucleotides read TGTGCCAGCTCACCACGGAAGTCTGGGACAGGGGACAATGAGCAGTTCTTC. Translated, it gives CASSPRKSGTGDNEQFF.

This chain uses TRBV4-2 with TRBJ1-1; D is uncertain. The CDR3 covers 14 residues. V lost 0 bases and J 8 bases, leaving 13 bases between the germline ends. Germline-derived CDR1 and CDR2 are LGHNA and YNFKEQ. As DNA, the CDR3 is TGTGCCAGCAGCCAAGATCCCGCCGCCGGGGAAGCTTTCTTT. This sequence encodes CASSQDPAAGEAFF.

The chain carries TRBV9 and TRBJ2-7, with 10 bases fitting TRBD2. The trim removed 0 bases at V and 3 bases at J, leaving 6 bases unmatched. Germline-derived CDR1 and CDR2 are SGDLS and YYNGEE. The CDR3 loop spans 16 amino acids. CDR3 region: CASSVGLAGVIYEQYF. CDR3 nucleotides: TGTGCCAGCAGCGTAGGGCTAGCGGGAGTCATCTACGAGCAGTACTTC.

With regard to this clone: The germline gene is not matched at one end of the junction; a read error may be the cause. V and J are TRBV3-1 (or the pseudogene TRBV3-2) and TRBJ1-5; 9 bases agree with TRBD1. The germline V gene encodes CDR1 LGHDT and CDR2 YNNKEL (reference sequence). This CDR3 spans 14 amino acids. The CDR3 protein is CASSRRTGDHPQHF. CDR3 DNA: TGTGCCAGCAGTCGACGGACAGGGGATCACCCCCAGCATTTT.

The sample holds a few counts of this clone. The chain carries TRBV5-1 and TRBJ2-7; the match to TRBD1 covers 7 bases. The J segment lost 4 bases and the V segment lost 3 bases, leaving 13 bases of the junction unmatched. This CDR3 region has 16 residues. Germline V gene lookup returns CDR1 SGHRS and CDR2 YFSETQ. The CDR3 DNA follows: TGCGCCAGCAGCTCAAACAGGGGCTACGAACGGTACGAGCAGTACTTC. This codes for CASSSNRGYERYEQYF. Full variable domain (missing parts from reference TRBV5-1 and TRBJ2-7): KAGVTQTPRYLIKTRGQQVTLSCSPISGHRSVSWYQQTPGQGLQFLFEYFSETQRNKGNFPGRFSGRQFSNSRSEMNVSTLELGDSALYLCASSSNRGYERYEQYFGPGTRLTVT.

This clone showed up just once. The CDR3 sequence: CASLRTGVTFSGANVLTF. The CDR3 DNA reads as TGTGCCAGTTTGAGAACCGGGGTTACTTTCTCTGGGGCCAACGTCCTGACTTTC. The V and J genes are TRBV19 and TRBJ2-6; the D gene is possibly TRBD2 (5 bases). V shed 8 bases and J shed 0 bases, with 20 bases lying between them. This CDR3 is built from 18 residues. Germline V gives CDR1 LNHDA, CDR2 SQIVND (reference sequence).

V is TRBV30 and J is TRBJ1-1, with D tentatively TRBD1 (5 bases). CDR3 length: 13 amino acids. Germline V gene sequence: CDR1 GTSNPN, CDR2 SVGIG (reference sequence). V lost 0 bases to trimming and J lost 5 bases, with 10 bases between them. DNA for the CDR3: TGTGCCTGGAGTGTGCGGGGGTGGACTGAAGCTTTCTTT. This translates into CAWSVRGWTEAFF.

J is TRBJ2-5 and V is TRBV18; D gene unclear. This CDR3 region has 14 residues. The V end lost 3 bases, the J end lost 5 bases, and 13 bases lay between the germline ends. Germline lookup yields CDR1 KGHSH and CDR2 LQKENI. Written as DNA, the CDR3 is TGTGCCAGCTCACCCCAGATGGCCGGGGAGACCCAGTACTTC. Its protein product is CASSPQMAGETQYF.

The rearrangement joins TRBV7-2 to TRBJ2-3; TRBD1 agrees at 8 bases. The germline CDR1 and CDR2 sequences are SGHTA and FQGNSA. V lost 0 bases to trimming and J lost 3 bases; unmatched junction nucleotides: 5. The CDR3 totals 16 residues. The CDR3 DNA follows: TGTGCCAGCAGCTTAGCGTCAGGGGGCGGGACAGATACGCAGTATTTT. Protein sequence: CASSLASGGGTDTQYF. Filled out from reference TRBV7-2 and TRBJ2-3, the complete variable domain reads GAGVSQSPSNKVTEKGKDVELRCDPISGHTALYWYRQSLGQGLEFLIYFQGNSAPDKSGLPSDRFSAERTGGSVSTLTIQRTQQEDSAVYLCASSLASGGGTDTQYFGPGTRLTVL.